The subject of this entry is one T cell receptor beta chain. Ten or more counts support this clonotype. The specificity of this receptor is unknown. One base away there is no much larger clone; base qualities are not given. These data originate in a study of T-cell memory formation after mild COVID-19 (dated by TCRdb to the early 2020s). For the study in its entirety: TCR sequence clusters from the two donors were largely donor specific. The cohort comprised two young, previously healthy adult volunteers, one female and one male. In a couple of donors, T-cell clones that expanded and contracted after mild COVID-19 were followed by sequencing TCRalpha and TCRbeta repertoires longitudinally. Results the study describes overall, beyond this receptor: Whether the second-wave clones peaking on day 37 were SARS-CoV-2 specific was not confirmed. Some responding clones were detected in pre-infection memory, which suggested that pre-existing cross-reactive memory T cells had joined the SARS-CoV-2 response. Contracting CD4+ clones were found mainly in CM and EM memory subsets, while CD8+ clones were enriched in EMRA. From day 15 to 85, contracting clones showed balanced CD4/CD8 phenotypes, whereas a second wave of clones that expanded from day 15 to 37 leaned towards CD4+. The study covered only a couple of mild cases, and larger cohorts including severe cases with pre-infection samples were considered necessary.

Ficoll-Paque density gradient centrifugation was used to isolate PBMCs. The CDR3 runs 14 residues from the cysteine to the phenylalanine. This entry keeps only the CDR3 DNA: 42 bases, framed from base 1. CDR1 and CDR2 are drawn from the germline V gene (reference sequence): DFQATT, SNEGSKA. V ends up 3 bases short and J 9 bases short, with an unmatched junction base count of 8. TCRdb shows the sequencer as Illumina NovaSeq 6000. TCRalpha and TCRbeta cDNA libraries were constructed by 5'RACE with constant-segment primers, with sample barcodes and unique molecular identifiers being introduced. Trizol reagent was used to extract RNA from every sample. Libraries were amplified in two PCR steps, with a second sample barcode and Illumina TruSeq adapters added in the second step. Sequencing of libraries was performed on an Illumina NovaSeq with 2 x 150 bp paired-end reads. In the original analysis: With migec v1.2.7, reads were demultiplexed and then collapsed into UMI-guided consensus sequences. Using mixcr v2.1.11, UMI consensuses were aligned to TRA and TRB V and J templates and then assembled into clonotypes. A clonotype was counted as expanded or contracted only when both edgeR and NoisET called the clonotype significant, with the noise models trained on biological replicates. For edgeR calls, the thresholds were a false discovery rate-adjusted p below 0.01 and a log2 fold-change of 1. As an exploratory analysis of dynamics, max-normalized trajectories of the 1000 most abundant clonotypes were examined with PCA combined with hierarchical clustering. The CD4 or CD8 phenotype of responding clones was assigned using the separately sequenced CD4+ and CD8+ repertoires. TCRdb reprocessing: public reads trimmed at Q25 with fastp, clones called with MiXCR, in-frame beta chains kept. Here each entry gathers all rows of one CDR3 protein and keeps the most common genes and DNA. The V and J calls were determined by TCRdb, not by the authors. Across this sample there are about 350,000 distinct CDR3 sequences, with approximately 13% seen only once. The ten largest clones add up to approximately 21% of the sample.

Sequencing used PBMCs or a T cell subset sorted from them (not recorded which). Rearrangement joined TRBV20-1 to TRBJ2-4; 10 bases in the junction line up with TRBD2. This TCR derives from a man between 18 and 29 years old who had mild COVID-19 (a few samples of this study predate the infection). The sample titles of this study are shuffled in the database, so cell type and time point are left out; the donor was told from shared clones. The CDR3 has the sequence CSASGLAERVIQYF. In nucleotides, the sequence is TGCAGTGCTAGTGGACTAGCGGAAAGAGTCATTCAGTACTTC.